The TCR beta chain described here comes from a study of T cell responses to AZD1222 COVID-19 vaccine. Study-wide findings and caveats: Along spike, vaccine-associated CD4 TCRs were found throughout, with dominance at 160-218 and 743-854.

This CDR3 is 15 amino acids long. The V gene end was trimmed by 1 base and the J gene end by 2 bases; junction bases not matched to a gene: 5. CDR1 and CDR2 from the germline V gene are LGHNA and YNFKEQ. This clone was detected only a few times. The antigen remains unidentified. The table came from immunoSEQ multiplex PCR; TCRdb's copy has only in-frame clones and leaves some out. The top ten hold approximately 1.6% of the sample, which has some 150,000 clones, 90% to 95% seen once. This receptor was taken from an adult who received the AZD1222 COVID-19 vaccine. The rearrangement uses TRBV4-2 and TRBJ2-7; 7 bases fit TRBD1. The sequencing used peripheral blood, collected 28 days after the second AZD1222 dose. The DNA for the CDR3 is TGTGCCAGCAGCCAAGGTAAAGGGACAGCCTACGAGCAGTACTTC. Translating it yields CASSQGKGTAYEQYF.